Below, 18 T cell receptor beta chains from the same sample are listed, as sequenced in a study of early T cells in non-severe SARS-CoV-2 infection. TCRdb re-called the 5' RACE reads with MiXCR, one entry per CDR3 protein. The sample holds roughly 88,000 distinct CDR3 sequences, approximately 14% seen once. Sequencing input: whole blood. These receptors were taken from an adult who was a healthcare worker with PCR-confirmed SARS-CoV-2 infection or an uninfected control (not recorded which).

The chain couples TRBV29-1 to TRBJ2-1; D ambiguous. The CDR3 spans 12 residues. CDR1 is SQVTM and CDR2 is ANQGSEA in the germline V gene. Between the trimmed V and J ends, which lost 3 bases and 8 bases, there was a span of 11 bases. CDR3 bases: TGCAGCGTTGACGCAGGTAGATATGAGCAGTTCTTC. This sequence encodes CSVDAGRYEQFF.

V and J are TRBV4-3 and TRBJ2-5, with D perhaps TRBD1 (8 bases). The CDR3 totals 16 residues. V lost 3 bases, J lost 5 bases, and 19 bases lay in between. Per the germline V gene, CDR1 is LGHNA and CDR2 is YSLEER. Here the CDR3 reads CASSQDGQGGVETQYF. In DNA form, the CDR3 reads TGCGCCAGCAGCCAGGATGGACAGGGAGGGGTTGAGACCCAGTACTTC.

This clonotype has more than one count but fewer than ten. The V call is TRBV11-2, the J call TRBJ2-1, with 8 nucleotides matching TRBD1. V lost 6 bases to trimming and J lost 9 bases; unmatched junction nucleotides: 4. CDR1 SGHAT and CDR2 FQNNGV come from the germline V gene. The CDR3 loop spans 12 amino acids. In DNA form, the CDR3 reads TGTGCCAGCAGACTAGGGACAGGTGAGCAGTTCTTC. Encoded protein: CASRLGTGEQFF.

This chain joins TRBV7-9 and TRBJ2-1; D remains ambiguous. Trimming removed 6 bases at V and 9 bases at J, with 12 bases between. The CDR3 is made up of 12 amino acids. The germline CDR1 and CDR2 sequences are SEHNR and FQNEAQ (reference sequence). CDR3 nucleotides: TGTGCCAGCAGTCAAGTAGGACGTGAGCAGTTCTTC. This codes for CASSQVGREQFF.

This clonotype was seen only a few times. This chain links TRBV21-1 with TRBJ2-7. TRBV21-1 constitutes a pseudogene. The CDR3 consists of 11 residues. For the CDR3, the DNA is TGTGCCAGCAGCAAAGGTTACGAGCAGTACTTC. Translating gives CASSKGYEQYF.

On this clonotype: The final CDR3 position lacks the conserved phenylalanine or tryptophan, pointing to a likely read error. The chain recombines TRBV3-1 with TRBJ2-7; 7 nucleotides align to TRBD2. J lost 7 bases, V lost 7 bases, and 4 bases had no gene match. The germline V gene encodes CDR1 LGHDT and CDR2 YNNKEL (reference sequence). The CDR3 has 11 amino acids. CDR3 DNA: TGTGCCAGCACCAAAGCGGGAGAGCAGTACTAC. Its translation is CASTKAGEQYY.

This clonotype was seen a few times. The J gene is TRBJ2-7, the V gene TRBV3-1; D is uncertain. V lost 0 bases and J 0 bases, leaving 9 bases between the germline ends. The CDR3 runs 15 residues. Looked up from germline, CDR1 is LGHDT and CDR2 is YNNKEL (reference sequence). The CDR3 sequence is CASSQEPGFSYEQYF. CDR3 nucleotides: TGTGCCAGCAGCCAAGAACCCGGATTCTCCTACGAGCAGTACTTC.

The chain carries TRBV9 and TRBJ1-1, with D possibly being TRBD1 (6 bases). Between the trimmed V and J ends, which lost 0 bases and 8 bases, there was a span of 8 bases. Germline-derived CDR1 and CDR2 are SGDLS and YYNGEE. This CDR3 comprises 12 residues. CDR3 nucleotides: TGTGCCAGCAGCGTAGGTGGGACAGAAGCTTTCTTT. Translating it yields CASSVGGTEAFF.

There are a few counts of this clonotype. CDR3 DNA: TGTGCCAGCAGCTTATCTGGGGGATATCTGGGGGATACGCAGTATTTT. Translation gives CASSLSGGYLGDTQYF. The rearrangement links TRBV7-2 to TRBJ2-3; D possibly matches TRBD1 or TRBD2 (5 bases each). Germline V lookup: CDR1 SGHTA, CDR2 FQGNSA. The CDR3 runs 16 residues. Trimming stripped 2 bases from V and 6 bases from J, with 18 bases between.

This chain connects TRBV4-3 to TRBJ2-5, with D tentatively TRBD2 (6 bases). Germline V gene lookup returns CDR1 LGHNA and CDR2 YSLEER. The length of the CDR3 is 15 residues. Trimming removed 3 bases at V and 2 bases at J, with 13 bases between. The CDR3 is CASSQGRGAQETQYF. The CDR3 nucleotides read TGCGCCAGCAGCCAGGGCCGCGGGGCGCAAGAGACCCAGTACTTC.

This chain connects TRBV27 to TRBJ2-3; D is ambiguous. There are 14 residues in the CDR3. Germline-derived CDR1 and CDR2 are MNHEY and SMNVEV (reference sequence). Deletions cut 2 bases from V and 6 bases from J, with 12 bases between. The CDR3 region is CASSLGSTFDTQYF. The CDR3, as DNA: TGTGCCAGCAGTTTAGGTTCTACCTTTGATACGCAGTATTTT.

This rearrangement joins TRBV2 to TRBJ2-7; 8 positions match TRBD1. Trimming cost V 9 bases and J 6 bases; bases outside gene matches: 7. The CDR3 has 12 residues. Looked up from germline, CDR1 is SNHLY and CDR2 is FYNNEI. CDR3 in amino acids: CARSQGAGEQYF. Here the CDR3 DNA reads TGTGCCAGATCCCAGGGGGCGGGCGAGCAGTACTTC.

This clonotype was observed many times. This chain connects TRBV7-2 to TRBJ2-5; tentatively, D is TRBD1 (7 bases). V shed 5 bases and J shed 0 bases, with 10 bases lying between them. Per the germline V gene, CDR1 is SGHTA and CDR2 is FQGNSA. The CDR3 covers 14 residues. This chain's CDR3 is CASSPRGDQETQYF. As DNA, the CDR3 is TGTGCCAGCAGCCCCAGGGGGGACCAAGAGACCCAGTACTTC.

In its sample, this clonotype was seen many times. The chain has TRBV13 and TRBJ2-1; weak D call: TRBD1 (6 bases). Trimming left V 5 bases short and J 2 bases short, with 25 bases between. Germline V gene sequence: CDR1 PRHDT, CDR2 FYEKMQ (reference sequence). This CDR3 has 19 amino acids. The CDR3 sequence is CASSPRLRGGVKTYNEQFF. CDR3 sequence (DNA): TGTGCCAGCAGCCCCCGCCTGAGAGGGGGAGTTAAAACCTACAATGAGCAGTTCTTC.

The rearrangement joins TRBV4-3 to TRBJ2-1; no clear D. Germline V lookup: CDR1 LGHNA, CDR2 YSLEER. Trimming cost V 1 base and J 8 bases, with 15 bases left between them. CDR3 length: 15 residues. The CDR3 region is CASSQVQFGLDEQFF. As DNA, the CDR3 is TGCGCCAGCAGCCAAGTCCAGTTTGGGCTAGATGAGCAGTTCTTC.

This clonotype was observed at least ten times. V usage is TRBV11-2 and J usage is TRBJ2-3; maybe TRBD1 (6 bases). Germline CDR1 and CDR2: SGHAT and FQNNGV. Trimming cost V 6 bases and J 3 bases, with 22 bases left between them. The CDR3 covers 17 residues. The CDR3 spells CASSSMVGTSRTDTQYF. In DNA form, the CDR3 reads TGTGCCAGCAGTTCCATGGTGGGGACATCGAGAACAGATACGCAGTATTTT. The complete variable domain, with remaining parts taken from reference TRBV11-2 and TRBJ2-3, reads EAGVAQSPRYKIIEKRQSVAFWCNPISGHATLYWYQQILGQGPKLLIQFQNNGVVDDSQLPKDRFSAERLKGVDSTLKIQPAKLEDSAVYLCASSSMVGTSRTDTQYFGPGTRLTVL.

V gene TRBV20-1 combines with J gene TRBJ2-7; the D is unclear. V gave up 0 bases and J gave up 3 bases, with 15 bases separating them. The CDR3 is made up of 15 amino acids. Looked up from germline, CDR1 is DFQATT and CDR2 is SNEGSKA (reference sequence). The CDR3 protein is CSARDVLGPDYEQYF. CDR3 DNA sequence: TGCAGTGCTAGAGACGTCCTAGGGCCCGACTACGAGCAGTACTTC.

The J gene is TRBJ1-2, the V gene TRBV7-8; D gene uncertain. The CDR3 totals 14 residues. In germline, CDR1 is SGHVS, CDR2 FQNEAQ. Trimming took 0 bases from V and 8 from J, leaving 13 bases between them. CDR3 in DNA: TGTGCCAGCAGCTTAGCACCAGAGGGCGGCGGCTACACCTTC. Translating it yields CASSLAPEGGGYTF.